This passage covers 15 T cell receptor beta chains from one sample sequenced in a study of CD8+ T cells in alopecia areata. After isolation, RNA underwent reverse transcription to generate cDNA as the sequencing template. TCRdb keeps only in-frame clones here, not all; method: immunoSEQ multiplex PCR. The profile shows approximately 120,000 clones, 61% of them singletons. Treatment: oral pan-JAK inhibitor, 5-10 mg twice daily. Source: CD4+ T cells sorted from blood, taken at week 4, from a patient treated with tofacitinib. All receptors come from a human donor with alopecia areata.

This clone was detected a few times. The chain has TRBV19 and TRBJ1-5, with D possibly TRBD1 on 6 matching bases. Trimming removed 2 bases from V and 1 base from J, with 15 bases in between. Germline CDR1 and CDR2: LNHDA and SQIVND (reference sequence). The CDR3 is 17 amino acids. The CDR3 reads CASSISRSGASNQPQHF. DNA for the CDR3: TGTGCCAGTAGTATATCGCGATCGGGGGCGAGCAATCAGCCCCAGCATTTT.

The CDR3 DNA reads TGTGCCAGCAGCTTAGATGCTCTTGGCCAGACCCAGTACTTC. It yields the protein CASSLDALGQTQYF. The rearrangement links TRBV7-2 to TRBJ2-5; no clear D. In germline, CDR1 is SGHTA, CDR2 FQGNSA. The length of the CDR3 is 14 residues. Trimming took 1 base from V and 6 from J, leaving 12 bases between them.

In its sample, this clone was seen a few times. The rearrangement links TRBV7-2 to TRBJ1-2; 8 bases line up with TRBD1. Germline V gives CDR1 SGHTA, CDR2 FQGNSA. Trimming cost V 0 bases and J 7 bases; bases outside gene matches: 1. The CDR3 has 13 residues. CDR3 region: CASSLAGQGGYTF. In DNA, the CDR3 is TGTGCCAGCAGCTTAGCTGGACAGGGTGGCTACACCTTC.

The rearrangement joins TRBV5-1 to TRBJ2-1, with D tentatively TRBD2 (5 bases). V was trimmed by 0 bases and J by 12 bases, leaving 7 bases between them. CDR1 is SGHRS, CDR2 YFSETQ, per germline. This CDR3 is 11 amino acids long. CDR3 loop: CASSLEEVQFF. The CDR3 nucleotides are TGCGCCAGCAGCTTGGAGGAGGTGCAGTTCTTC. The variable domain in full, with the rest retrieved from reference TRBV5-1 and TRBJ2-1, is KAGVTQTPRYLIKTRGQQVTLSCSPISGHRSVSWYQQTPGQGLQFLFEYFSETQRNKGNFPGRFSGRQFSNSRSEMNVSTLELGDSALYLCASSLEEVQFFGPGTRLTVL.

This clone was seen a handful of times. V usage is TRBV29-1 and J usage is TRBJ2-1; D assignment may be TRBD1 or TRBD2 (5 bases each). Germline lookup yields CDR1 SQVTM and CDR2 ANQGSEA. Deletions cut 3 bases from V and 6 bases from J, with 12 bases between. This CDR3 region has 13 residues. The CDR3 coding sequence is TGCAGCGTTGATAAACGGGACGTCAATGAGCAGTTCTTC. Its translation: CSVDKRDVNEQFF.

This clone was recorded only once. The chain uses TRBV30 and TRBJ2-2, with D unresolved. The CDR3 loop spans 13 amino acids. CDR1 is GTSNPN, CDR2 SVGIG, per germline (reference sequence). Trimming stripped 4 bases from V and 6 bases from J, with 12 bases between. The CDR3 is CAWNGPLAGELFF. CDR3 coding DNA: TGTGCCTGGAATGGCCCCTTGGCCGGGGAGCTGTTTTTT.

The V and J genes are TRBV7-6 and TRBJ2-5; perhaps TRBD1 as D (6 bases). The CDR3 contains 14 residues. Germline CDR1 reads SGHVS; CDR2 reads FNYEAQ. Trimming took off 1 base at V and 5 bases at J, with 11 bases between the two ends. The CDR3 sequence is CASSLVGAGETQYF. In DNA, the CDR3 is TGTGCCAGCAGCTTAGTGGGGGCTGGGGAGACCCAGTACTTC.

The CDR3 DNA reads TGTGCCAGCAGCGTAGTAGGGCGGCGGGACGGTGGGGAGCAGTTCTTC. Protein product: CASSVVGRRDGGEQFF. The genes are TRBV9 and TRBJ2-1, with D tentatively TRBD2 (6 bases). Looked up from germline, CDR1 is SGDLS and CDR2 is YYNGEE. V was clipped by 0 bases and J by 10 bases, with 20 bases between them. CDR3 size: 16 residues.

The chain carries TRBV29-1 and TRBJ2-1, with TRBD1 identical over 10 bases. CDR3 length: 11 amino acids. The J segment lost 12 bases and the V segment lost 7 bases, leaving 6 bases of the junction unmatched. The germline gives CDR1 SQVTM, CDR2 ANQGSEA. The CDR3 nucleotides read TGCAGCGGAGACAGGGGGCGGGGGCAGTTCTTC. This sequence encodes CSGDRGRGQFF.

This clone showed up just a few times. The J gene is TRBJ1-2, the V gene TRBV29-1, with 9 bases fitting TRBD1. Germline V gene lookup returns CDR1 SQVTM and CDR2 ANQGSEA. With V trimmed by 6 bases and J by 13 bases, 15 bases remained unmatched. The length of the CDR3 is 13 residues. Here the CDR3 reads CSVTPGQGLSSTF. CDR3 DNA sequence: TGCAGCGTAACGCCGGGACAGGGATTATCCTCCACCTTC.

This chain links TRBV7-9 with TRBJ2-7, with 8 bases lining up with TRBD1. V lost 2 bases and J lost 1; bases outside the gene matches: 1. This CDR3 contains 14 residues. Germline V CDR1 and CDR2: SEHNR, FQNEAQ (reference sequence). CDR3 sequence reads: CASSLRTGSYEQYF. CDR3 in DNA: TGTGCCAGCAGCTTAAGGACAGGGTCCTACGAGCAGTACTTC.

The genes are TRBV2 and TRBJ1-2, with 7 bases lining up with TRBD1. Germline CDR1 reads SNHLY; CDR2 reads FYNNEI. The CDR3 loop spans 14 amino acids. Trimming took 9 bases from V and 3 from J; bases not matched to a gene: 10. CDR3 protein: CASSPPGTDYGYTF. Written as DNA, the CDR3 is TGTGCCAGTTCCCCCCCGGGGACAGACTATGGCTACACCTTC.

The J gene is TRBJ2-2, the V gene TRBV9; D remains unclear. The germline V and J ends were trimmed by 0 bases and 5 bases, with 5 bases remaining between them. The CDR3 has 13 residues. Germline V lookup: CDR1 SGDLS, CDR2 YYNGEE. The CDR3, as DNA: TGTGCCAGCAGCGTAGTGACTACCGGGGAGCTGTTTTTT. Translated, it gives CASSVVTTGELFF.

The V and J genes are TRBV11-2 and TRBJ1-2; D not resolved. V was pared by 1 base and J by 7 bases, with 19 bases between. The CDR3 is 16 amino acids. The V gene's germline CDR1 is SGHAT and CDR2 FQNNGV. As DNA, the CDR3 is TGTGCCAGCAGCTTAGTCGGTTCCAAGGCCCTAGGTGGCTACACCTTC. Protein product: CASSLVGSKALGGYTF.

This clone was counted between two and nine times. The V and J genes are TRBV5-6 and TRBJ2-5; 10 positions agree with TRBD2. Losses at the gene ends were 0 bases for V and 3 bases for J; bases not matched to a gene: 2. The CDR3 length is 15 residues. Germline CDR1 reads SGHDT; CDR2 reads YYEEEE. Written as DNA, the CDR3 is TGTGCCAGCAGCTTGGGGGGACTAGCGAAAGAGACCCAGTACTTC. Protein sequence: CASSLGGLAKETQYF. The full variable domain, in which reference TRBV5-6 and TRBJ2-5 provide the parts outside the CDR3, is DAGVTQSPTHLIKTRGQQVTLRCSPKSGHDTVSWYQQALGQGPQFIFQYYEEEERQRGNFPDRFSGHQFPNYSSELNVNALLLGDSALYLCASSLGGLAKETQYFGPGTRLLVL.